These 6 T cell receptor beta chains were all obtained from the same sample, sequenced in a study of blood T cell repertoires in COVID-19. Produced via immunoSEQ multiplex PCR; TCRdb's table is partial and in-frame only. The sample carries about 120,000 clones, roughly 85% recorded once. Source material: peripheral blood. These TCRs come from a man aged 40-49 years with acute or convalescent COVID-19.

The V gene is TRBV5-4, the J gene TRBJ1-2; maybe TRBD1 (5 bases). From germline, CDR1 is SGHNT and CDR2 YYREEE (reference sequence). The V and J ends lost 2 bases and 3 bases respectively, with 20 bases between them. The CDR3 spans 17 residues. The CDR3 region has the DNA TGTGCCAGCAGCTTTAGGCGCGGGGGGGAAGCTGACTATGGCTACACCTTC. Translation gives CASSFRRGGEADYGYTF.

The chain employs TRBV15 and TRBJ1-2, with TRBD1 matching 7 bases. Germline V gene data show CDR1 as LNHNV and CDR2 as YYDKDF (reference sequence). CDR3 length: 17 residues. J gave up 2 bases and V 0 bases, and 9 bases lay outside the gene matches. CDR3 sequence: CATSRDGIQGPNYGYTF. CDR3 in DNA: TGTGCCACCAGCAGAGACGGGATACAGGGGCCGAACTATGGCTACACCTTC.

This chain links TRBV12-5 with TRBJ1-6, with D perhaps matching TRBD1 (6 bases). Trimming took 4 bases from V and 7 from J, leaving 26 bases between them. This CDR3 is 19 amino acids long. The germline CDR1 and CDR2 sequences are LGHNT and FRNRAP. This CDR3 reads CASGSLTGRPRLWNSPLHF. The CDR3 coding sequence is TGTGCTAGTGGTTCACTGACAGGTCGCCCCCGACTCTGGAATTCACCCCTCCACTTT.

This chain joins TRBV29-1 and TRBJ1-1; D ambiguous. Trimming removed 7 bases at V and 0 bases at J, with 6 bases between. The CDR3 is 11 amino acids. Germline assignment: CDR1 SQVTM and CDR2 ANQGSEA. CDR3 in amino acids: CSAGMNTEAFF. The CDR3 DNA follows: TGCAGCGCCGGGATGAACACTGAAGCTTTCTTT.

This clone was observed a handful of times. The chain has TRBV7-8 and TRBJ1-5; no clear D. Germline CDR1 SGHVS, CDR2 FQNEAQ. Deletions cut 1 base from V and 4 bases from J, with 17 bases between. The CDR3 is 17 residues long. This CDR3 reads CASSLGNTGRKNQPQHF. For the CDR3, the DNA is TGTGCCAGCAGCTTAGGGAACACCGGGAGAAAGAATCAGCCCCAGCATTTT.

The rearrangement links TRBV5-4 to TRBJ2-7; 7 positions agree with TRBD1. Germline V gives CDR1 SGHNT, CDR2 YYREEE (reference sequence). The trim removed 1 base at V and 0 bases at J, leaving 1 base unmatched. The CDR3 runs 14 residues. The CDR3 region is CASSLTGASYEQYF. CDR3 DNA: TGTGCCAGCAGCTTGACAGGGGCCTCCTACGAGCAGTACTTC.